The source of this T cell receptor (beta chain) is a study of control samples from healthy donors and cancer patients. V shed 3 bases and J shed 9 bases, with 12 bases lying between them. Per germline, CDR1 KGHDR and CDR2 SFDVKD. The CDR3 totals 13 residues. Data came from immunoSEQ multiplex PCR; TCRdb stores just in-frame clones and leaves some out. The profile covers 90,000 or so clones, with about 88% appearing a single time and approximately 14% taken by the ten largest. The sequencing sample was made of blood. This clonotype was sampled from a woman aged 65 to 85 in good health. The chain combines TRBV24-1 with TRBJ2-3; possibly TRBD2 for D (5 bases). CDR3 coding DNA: TGTGCCACCAGTGATCCTATACTAGGGACGCAGTATTTT. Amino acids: CATSDPILGTQYF.